The 7 T cell receptor beta chains listed next were all sequenced from one sample in a study of blood T cells in healthy people across ages. A J-beta primer mix and a sample-barcoded 5' primer were used in a second PCR of roughly 6 to 12 cycles. MiXCR, applied by TCRdb to the 5' RACE reads, yields one record per CDR3 protein. The sample records hundreds of thousands of distinct CDR3 sequences, roughly 50% being singletons. The sample consisted of blood. The receptors were gathered from a man aged 40-49 years in good health.

This clonotype was seen a single time. The V and J genes are TRBV6-5 and TRBJ1-6, with D perhaps matching TRBD1 (5 bases). Looked up from germline, CDR1 is MNHEY and CDR2 is SVGAGI. V was trimmed by 6 bases and J by 9 bases, leaving 9 bases between them. The CDR3 is made up of 12 amino acids. This chain's CDR3 is CASRNGGSPLHF. The DNA for the CDR3 is TGTGCCAGCAGAAACGGGGGTTCACCCCTCCACTTT.

V gene TRBV3-1 combines with J gene TRBJ2-5, with 11 bases fitting TRBD2. This CDR3 has 18 amino acids. CDR1 and CDR2 from the germline V gene are LGHDT and YNNKEL (reference sequence). V lost 1 base and J lost 11; bases outside the gene matches: 18. The CDR3 here is CASSQVKLAGAFYNEQYF. DNA for the CDR3: TGTGCCAGCAGCCAAGTGAAACTAGCGGGGGCCTTTTACAATGAGCAGTACTTC.

V usage is TRBV20-1 and J usage is TRBJ2-1, with TRBD2 matching 11 bases. The better agreement between TRBJ2-7 and the DNA end casts doubt on the J call. The CDR3 runs to 21 residues. CDR1 is DFQATT and CDR2 is SNEGSKA in the germline V gene (reference sequence). The CDR3 DNA is TGCAGTGCTAGTGGTAGGGGGCTCTTTACTAGCGGGGGAGTGGGCTACAATGAGCAGTACTTC. It codes for CSASGRGLFTSGGVGYNEQYF.

This chain links TRBV14 with TRBJ2-5; possibly TRBD1 for D (6 bases). The germline V gene has CDR1 SGHDN and CDR2 FVKESK. V lost 3 bases and J 4 bases, leaving 9 bases between the germline ends. CDR3 length: 13 amino acids. In DNA, the CDR3 is TGTGCCAGCAGCCATGTCAGGGGAGAGACCCAGTACTTC. Its translation: CASSHVRGETQYF.

This chain connects TRBV12-5 to TRBJ2-2, with 7 bases identical to TRBD1. Trimming took 6 bases from V and 7 from J; bases not matched to a gene: 11. The germline V gene encodes CDR1 LGHNT and CDR2 FRNRAP. The CDR3 has 15 amino acids. CDR3: CASGPDRQGGGELFF. For the CDR3, the DNA is TGTGCTAGTGGACCCGATCGACAGGGTGGCGGGGAGCTGTTTTTT.

In this sample, this clonotype turned up a few times. The J gene is TRBJ2-3, the V gene TRBV10-3, with 7 bases identical to TRBD2. The CDR3 runs 15 residues. With 3 bases clipped from V and 2 bases from J, the junction kept 5 bases outside the gene matches. CDR1 is ENHRY, CDR2 SYGVKD, per germline. The CDR3: CAISEGGGTTDTQYF. The CDR3 DNA reads TGTGCCATCAGTGAAGGCGGGGGTACCACAGATACGCAGTATTTT.

The chain employs TRBV4-2 and TRBJ2-1, with D unresolved. Germline V gene data show CDR1 as LGHNA and CDR2 as YNFKEQ. This CDR3 has 14 amino acids. Trimming stripped 0 bases from V and 9 bases from J, with 12 bases between. The CDR3 bases are TGTGCCAGCAGCCAAGATCCCTCCAGAACTGAGCAGTTCTTC. It is translated as CASSQDPSRTEQFF.